This T cell receptor beta chain was documented in a study of shared clonotypes between healthy human individuals. The germline gives CDR1 MNHEY, CDR2 SMNVEV (reference sequence). CDR3 size: 15 residues. The V gene lost 5 bases and the J gene lost 4 bases, with 18 bases spanning the gap. Only in-frame clones appear in the TCRdb table, and some are missing; sequencing was by immunoSEQ multiplex PCR. In the table there are hundreds of thousands of clones, roughly 70% of which are singletons. Donors were Caucasian adults residing in Nashville, Tennessee, USA. The TCR originated in a man aged 25-45 years in good health. V is TRBV27 and J is TRBJ2-7; D assignment may be TRBD1 or TRBD2 (5 bases each). Sequencing was carried out using memory CD4+ T cells sorted from blood. The subset here: CD45RA-negative fraction. The DNA for the CDR3 is TGTGCCAGCAGTCCAGCCGCCCATGGGGGTTACGAGCAGTACTTC. This gives the protein CASSPAAHGGYEQYF.